The 13 T cell receptor beta chains below come from one sample, sequenced in a study of beta chain features in type 1 diabetes. Overall study findings and caveats: When Type 1 diabetes patients were examined, their TCRB CDR3s proved moderately but significantly shorter in all four CD4+ subsets.

Since all of the isolated RNA was reverse transcribed, expressed TCRB transcripts were what got sequenced. Assay: immunoSEQ multiplex PCR; the TCRdb copy retains only in-frame clones and omits some. The sample holds around 600,000 clones, roughly 12% seen once. No antigen is known for these receptors. The sequenced sample consisted of naive CD4+ T cells from blood. These receptors all come from a man aged 25 to 40 with type 1 diabetes.

This clone turned up a few times. The rearrangement uses TRBV5-1 and TRBJ1-6; D is perhaps TRBD1 (5 bases). Trimming took off 2 bases at V and 0 bases at J, with 6 bases between the two ends. The CDR3 is 15 amino acids. Germline assignment: CDR1 SGHRS and CDR2 YFSETQ. CDR3 in DNA: TGCGCCAGCAGCTTCGACAGCTCCTATAATTCACCCCTCCACTTT. Residues: CASSFDSSYNSPLHF. Complete variable domain (other parts from reference TRBV5-1 and TRBJ1-6): KAGVTQTPRYLIKTRGQQVTLSCSPISGHRSVSWYQQTPGQGLQFLFEYFSETQRNKGNFPGRFSGRQFSNSRSEMNVSTLELGDSALYLCASSFDSSYNSPLHFGNGTRLTVT.

This clone has a handful of counts. Germline and junction disagree at one end, which may indicate a read error. This chain links TRBV9 with TRBJ1-1; D remains ambiguous. CDR3 length equals 13 residues. Looked up from germline, CDR1 is SGDLS and CDR2 is YYNGEE. CDR3 sequence (DNA): TGTGCCAGCACCCTTATTGGAGGGCCATATTTACGGTTT. Its protein product is CASTLIGGPYLRF.

The table lists this clone with a few counts. V is TRBV9 and J is TRBJ2-5; 14 bases agree with TRBD2. The CDR3 is 17 residues long. From germline, CDR1 is SGDLS and CDR2 YYNGEE. The ends lost 2 bases at V and 4 bases at J; junction bases unmatched: 7. Here the CDR3 reads CASSVTTSGGAGETQYF. The CDR3 DNA reads as TGTGCCAGCAGCGTGACGACTAGCGGGGGGGCCGGAGAGACCCAGTACTTC.

This clone was recorded a few times. The J gene is TRBJ1-1, the V gene TRBV19, with a weak D call TRBD1 (6 bases). V was pared by 5 bases and J by 8 bases, with 12 bases between. Germline V lookup: CDR1 LNHDA, CDR2 SQIVND (reference sequence). The CDR3 contains 12 residues. In DNA, the CDR3 is TGTGCCAGTAGTTTCACAGGGACCGAAGCTTTCTTT. Its translation is CASSFTGTEAFF.

This clone turned up a few times. J is TRBJ1-2 and V is TRBV4-3; D not resolved. Trimming removed 0 bases from V and 9 bases from J, with 14 bases in between. Per germline, CDR1 LGHNA and CDR2 YSLEER. The CDR3 is 14 residues long. The CDR3 nucleotides are TGCGCCAGCAGCCAAGATCGGGCCTTTGCGAGCTACACCTTC. Its protein is CASSQDRAFASYTF.

This chain connects TRBV7-2 to TRBJ1-6; 7 positions agree with TRBD1. The V and J ends lost 3 bases and 10 bases, in that order; junction bases with no gene match: 6. Germline V CDR1 and CDR2: SGHTA, FQGNSA. The CDR3 runs 14 residues. DNA for the CDR3: TGTGCCAGCAGCTTTGGACAGGCCCCCTCACCCCTCCACTTT. Protein sequence: CASSFGQAPSPLHF.

This clone occurred many times. J is TRBJ1-6 and V is TRBV18, with TRBD1 matching 10 bases. J lost 10 bases, V lost 3 bases, and 3 bases had no gene match. Germline V gene lookup returns CDR1 KGHSH and CDR2 LQKENI. This CDR3 spans 14 amino acids. CDR3 residues: CASSPGQGISPLHF. In nucleotides, the CDR3 is TGTGCCAGCTCACCGGGACAGGGGATCTCACCCCTCCACTTT.

This chain uses TRBV6-5 with TRBJ1-3; tentatively, D is TRBD1 (6 bases). V was clipped by 2 bases and J by 0 bases, with 11 bases between them. Germline V gene sequence: CDR1 MNHEY, CDR2 SVGAGI. The length of the CDR3 is 16 residues. The CDR3 is CASSYRTATSGNTIYF. As DNA, the CDR3 is TGTGCCAGCAGTTACCGGACAGCTACCTCTGGAAACACCATATATTTT.

The V and J genes are TRBV6-5 and TRBJ1-5; the match to TRBD1 covers 8 bases. The germline CDR1 and CDR2 sequences are MNHEY and SVGAGI. The CDR3 loop spans 16 amino acids. Trimming removed 4 bases from V and 0 bases from J; junction bases left unmatched: 5. CDR3 in amino acids: CASSSRQGSSNQPQHF. As DNA, the CDR3 is TGTGCCAGCAGTTCCCGACAGGGGAGTAGCAATCAGCCCCAGCATTTT.

This clone has a count of ten or more. The J gene is TRBJ2-7, the V gene TRBV23-1; D gene ambiguous. TRBV23-1 counts as an open reading frame of uncertain function. This CDR3 contains 13 residues. V shed 4 bases and J shed 2 bases, with 9 bases lying between them. CDR3 sequence reads: CASSPIRTYEQYF. The CDR3 DNA reads as TGCGCCAGCAGTCCAATCCGCACCTACGAGCAGTACTTC.

The J gene is TRBJ2-1, the V gene TRBV5-1; 7 bases map to TRBD1. The J segment lost 8 bases and the V segment lost 3 bases, leaving 5 bases of the junction unmatched. Germline CDR1 reads SGHRS; CDR2 reads YFSETQ. The CDR3 contains 13 residues. CDR3 residues: CASSSRQGYEQFF. In nucleotides, the CDR3 is TGCGCCAGCAGCTCCCGACAGGGTTATGAGCAGTTCTTC.

The chain recombines TRBV28 with TRBJ1-5; D not certain. Per germline, CDR1 MDHEN and CDR2 SYDVKM. There are 13 residues in the CDR3. Trimming removed 4 bases from V and 7 bases from J, with 11 bases in between. The CDR3 is CASSSRRSQPQHF. The CDR3 DNA reads TGTGCCAGCAGTTCGAGGAGGTCACAGCCCCAGCATTTT.

The chain has TRBV2 and TRBJ1-6, with D possibly being TRBD1 (5 bases). Germline loops: CDR1 SNHLY, CDR2 FYNNEI. V lost 6 bases to trimming and J lost 2 bases, with 11 bases between them. This CDR3 is 15 amino acids long. CDR3 region: CASRNQGAYNSPLHF. The CDR3 DNA reads as TGTGCCAGCAGGAATCAGGGCGCCTATAATTCACCCCTCCACTTT. Looking up the rest from reference TRBV2 and TRBJ1-6 gives the full variable domain: EPEVTQTPSHQVTQMGQEVILRCVPISNHLYFYWYRQILGQKVEFLVSFYNNEISEKSEIFDDQFSVERPDGSNFTLKIRSTKLEDSAMYFCASRNQGAYNSPLHFGNGTRLTVT.